Listed below are T cell receptor beta chains from one sample, sequenced in a study of early stage breast cancer tumors. TCRdb keeps only in-frame clones here, not all; method: immunoSEQ multiplex PCR. The repertoire consists of about 72,000 clones, with around 85% occurring once and the leading ten covering about 3.6%. Sequences were obtained from blood. These receptors came from a person in their sixties with breast cancer. Each CDR3 is given with its conserved first and last residue. Size values are once, few and many counts, or a class for expanded clones, and some rows have none.

>TRBV19|14|.
CASTQRDLGYGYTF
>TRBV19|14|.
CASNRGPSSYEQYF
>TRBV7-2|18|.
CASSLIAGGPLSTDTQYF
>TRBV19|15|.
CASSATQATNEKLFF
>TRBV19|12|once
CASSKSTDTQYF
>TRBV29-1|12|.
CSVGGVNTEAFF
>TRBV6-1|11|.
CASSPLGEQYF
>TRBV29-1|16|.
CSAGTSGRVTQETQYF
>TRBV6-1|13|.
CASRPLSYNEQFF
>TRBV5-1|15|.
CASSFSGTSTDTQYF
>TRBV7-2|14|few
CASSHGTRGDTQYF
>TRBV4-1|16|.
CASTALAGASDNEQFF
>TRBV6-5|16|.
CASSYESGGATGELFF
>TRBV9|15|.
CASSPGAGSTDTQYF
>TRBV9|16|few
CASSVGPGQSTDTQYF
>TRBV28|15|.
CASSNMAGRVYEQYF
>TRBV7-9|11|.
CASDSNTEAFF